The 7 T cell receptor beta chains in this list originate from one sample, sequenced in a study of Graves' ophthalmopathy and Graves' hyperthyroidism. As the template, RNA transcripts were used to amplify TCR beta CDR3 regions. Second-round multiplex PCR came after first-round RT-PCR with HTBI primers. TCRdb re-called the multiplex PCR reads with MiXCR, one entry per CDR3 protein. The table has roughly 400,000 distinct CDR3 sequences, 18% seen once. Sequencing used peripheral blood. These receptors came from a woman aged 18-29 years with Graves' ophthalmopathy.

This clonotype was counted ten times or more. J is TRBJ2-7 and V is TRBV6-2 or TRBV6-3, with a possible D match to TRBD2 (6 bases). Germline-derived CDR1 and CDR2 are MNHEY and SVGEGT. The CDR3 runs to 15 residues. With 2 bases removed from V and 2 bases from J, the gap between germline ends came to 13 bases. The CDR3 sequence: CASSYGRESAYEQYF. CDR3 sequence (DNA): TGTGCCAGCAGTTACGGACGGGAGAGTGCCTACGAGCAGTACTTC.

At least ten counts were recorded for this clonotype. This chain links TRBV6-4 with TRBJ1-6, with a weak D call TRBD1 (6 bases). The CDR3 length is 15 residues. The V end lost 6 bases, the J end lost 7 bases, and 16 bases lay between the germline ends. Germline V gene sequence: CDR1 MRHNA, CDR2 SNTAGT. Written as DNA, the CDR3 is TGTGCCAGCAGCGTGACAGGAAAAGCAAATTCACCCCTCCACTTT. This encodes CASSVTGKANSPLHF.

This clonotype came up many times. This rearrangement joins TRBV2 to TRBJ2-4; 12 bases map to TRBD2. Germline V gene data show CDR1 as SNHLY and CDR2 as FYNNEI. This CDR3 spans 16 amino acids. V gave up 9 bases and J gave up 0 bases; unmatched junction bases: 6. Here the CDR3 DNA reads TGTGCCAGTAGGACTAGCGGGACCATAGCCAAAAACATTCAGTACTTC. It codes for CASRTSGTIAKNIQYF.

The CDR3 spells CASSYFRDWNTGELFF. CDR3 nucleotides: TGTGCCAGCAGTTACTTCCGGGACTGGAACACCGGGGAGCTGTTTTTT. The chain uses TRBV6-2 or TRBV6-3 and TRBJ2-2, with D tentatively TRBD2 (6 bases). This CDR3 region has 16 residues. Between the trimmed V and J ends, which lost 1 base and 1 base, there was a span of 10 bases. Germline loops: CDR1 MNHEY, CDR2 SVGEGT.

This clonotype was counted at least ten times. J is TRBJ2-5 and V is TRBV7-8, with TRBD2 matching over 7 bases. Germline V gene lookup returns CDR1 SGHVS and CDR2 FQNEAQ. The J segment lost 2 bases and the V segment lost 5 bases, leaving 8 bases of the junction unmatched. The CDR3 runs 15 residues. DNA for the CDR3: TGTGCCAGCAGCGCGATAGCGGGTTGGCAAGAGACCCAGTACTTC. This encodes CASSAIAGWQETQYF.

Ten or more counts support this clonotype. The chain joins TRBV2 to TRBJ2-5; tentatively, D is TRBD1 or TRBD2 (5 bases each). This CDR3 has 15 amino acids. Trimming shortened V by 2 bases and J by 1 base, and 11 bases separated the two germline ends. The V gene's germline CDR1 is SNHLY and CDR2 FYNNEI. The DNA for the CDR3 is TGTGCCAGCAGTGAAAACGGGGCCTCCCAAGAGACCCAGTACTTC. It codes for CASSENGASQETQYF.

This clonotype was counted many times. The V and J genes are TRBV30 and TRBJ1-5, with unresolved D. The CDR3 sequence is 15 residues long. CDR1 and CDR2 from the germline V gene are GTSNPN and SVGIG (reference sequence). V lost 0 bases, J lost 1 base, and 10 bases lay in between. CDR3 region: CAWSVGARSNQPQHF. The CDR3 DNA follows: TGTGCCTGGAGTGTAGGAGCTCGGAGCAATCAGCCCCAGCATTTT.